Presented here are 12 T cell receptor beta chains from one specimen sequenced in a study of T-cell reconstitution after alpha-beta-depleted transplantation in children. Unique molecular identifiers were used in preparing the TCRbeta library. TCRdb ran MiXCR on the PCR reads and lists one entry per CDR3 protein. The sample holds around 580,000 distinct CDR3 sequences; 23% are singletons and the top ten take roughly 15%. The sample was PBMCs, mostly from graft donor cells, taken 360 days after TCRalphabeta/CD19-depleted stem cell transplant. Source of these receptors: a boy under two years old who had a stem cell transplant for acute myeloid leukemia, so the T cells may come from the graft donor.

This clonotype has at least ten counts. CDR3: CATSDAGTGTSNQPQHF. CDR3 coding DNA: TGTGCCACCAGTGATGCCGGGACAGGGACCAGCAATCAGCCCCAGCATTTT. The gene calls are TRBV24-1 and TRBJ1-5, with 9 positions matching TRBD1. Germline V gives CDR1 KGHDR, CDR2 SFDVKD. The trim removed 3 bases at V and 1 base at J, leaving 6 bases unmatched. The CDR3 has 17 residues.

This clonotype was found once. The chain uses TRBV10-3 and TRBJ2-7; D unresolved. This CDR3 has 15 residues. Trimming cost V 0 bases and J 3 bases, with 12 bases left between them. The germline CDR1 and CDR2 sequences are ENHRY and SYGVKD. The CDR3 DNA reads as TGTGCCATCAGTGAGTCGGGGTACTGGCTCTACGAGCAGTACTTC. Protein product: CAISESGYWLYEQYF.

In its sample, this clonotype was seen a few times. The rearrangement joins TRBV7-8 to TRBJ2-5, with D hard to call. The V gene's germline CDR1 is SGHVS and CDR2 FQNEAQ. V was trimmed by 7 bases and J by 4 bases, leaving 10 bases between them. The CDR3 covers 12 residues. CDR3 residues: CASTLNPETQYF. The CDR3 DNA reads TGTGCCAGCACCCTAAACCCAGAGACCCAGTACTTC.

This clonotype showed up many times. The V and J genes are TRBV7-9 and TRBJ1-5, with D unresolved. V lost 5 bases and J 7 bases, leaving 9 bases between the germline ends. CDR1 SEHNR and CDR2 FQNEAQ come from the germline V gene (reference sequence). This CDR3 region has 12 residues. The chain's CDR3 is CASSPSGQPQHF. In nucleotides, the CDR3 is TGTGCCAGCAGCCCTTCGGGGCAGCCCCAGCATTTT.

Many counts were recorded for this clonotype. The CDR3 protein is CSAREASGPYEQYF. The CDR3 DNA is TGCAGTGCTAGAGAAGCTAGCGGCCCCTACGAGCAGTACTTC. V and J are TRBV20-1 and TRBJ2-7, with 7 bases fitting TRBD2. Trimming removed 0 bases from V and 2 bases from J; junction bases left unmatched: 4. The CDR3 has 14 residues. Germline CDR1 is DFQATT and CDR2 is SNEGSKA (reference sequence).

This clonotype appeared a few times. The chain recombines TRBV15 with TRBJ2-5, with TRBD2 identical over 12 bases. The J segment lost 2 bases and the V segment lost 1 base, leaving 5 bases of the junction unmatched. Germline-derived CDR1 and CDR2 are LNHNV and YYDKDF (reference sequence). This CDR3 has 17 residues. The CDR3 sequence: CATSRGVLAGGQETQYF. The CDR3 region has the DNA TGTGCCACCAGCAGAGGAGTGCTAGCGGGGGGGCAAGAGACCCAGTACTTC.

This clonotype has ten or more counts. This sequence joins TRBV29-1 and TRBJ1-1; D not certain. The CDR3 runs to 13 residues. The V and J ends lost 4 bases and 2 bases respectively, with 11 bases between them. Germline-derived CDR1 and CDR2 are SQVTM and ANQGSEA. CDR3: CSVGPDLNTEAFF. CDR3 nucleotides: TGCAGCGTTGGGCCAGACCTAAACACTGAAGCTTTCTTT.

Ten or more counts support this clonotype. This sequence joins TRBV3-1 and TRBJ2-3, with 8 bases matching TRBD2. V trimming: 0 bases; J trimming: 6 bases; junction bases outside the gene matches: 14. Germline V gives CDR1 LGHDT, CDR2 YNNKEL (reference sequence). The CDR3 is 18 amino acids. In nucleotides, the CDR3 is TGTGCCAGCAGCCAAGATAGAGCGGGGGCCCTTCCCGGGGATACGCAGTATTTT. Residues: CASSQDRAGALPGDTQYF.

Regarding this clonotype: It may be a read error: a sequence one base away is much more abundant. The chain has TRBV20-1 and TRBJ1-1; D is undetermined. V dropped 3 bases and J dropped 3 bases, with 5 bases sitting between them. Per the germline V gene, CDR1 is DFQATT and CDR2 is SNEGSKA (reference sequence). The CDR3 has 11 amino acids. The CDR3 here is CSARGYTEAFF. The CDR3 DNA sequence: TGCAGTGCTAGGGGGTACACTGAAGCTTTCTTT.

The J gene is TRBJ1-5, the V gene TRBV11-2; the match to TRBD1 covers 10 bases. The CDR3 contains 17 residues. The V gene end was trimmed by 5 bases and the J gene end by 4 bases; junction bases not matched to a gene: 11. Germline V gene lookup returns CDR1 SGHAT and CDR2 FQNNGV. In DNA form, the CDR3 reads TGTGCCAGCAGCCCGGGACAGGGGTTCTTTTGGAATCAGCCCCAGCATTTT. It translates to CASSPGQGFFWNQPQHF.

In its sample, this clonotype was seen a few times. The CDR3: CSARDTGSVYNSPLHF. The DNA for the CDR3 is TGCAGTGCTAGAGATACGGGGTCCGTTTATAATTCACCCCTCCACTTT. This chain links TRBV20-1 with TRBJ1-6; D is ambiguous. There are 16 residues in the CDR3. Trimming removed 0 bases at V and 4 bases at J, with 13 bases between. In germline, CDR1 is DFQATT, CDR2 SNEGSKA (reference sequence).

CDR3 protein: CSARAGGGGFWEQYV. DNA of the CDR3: TGCAGTGCTAGAGCGGGCGGGGGCGGCTTTTGGGAGCAGTACGTC. The chain is built from TRBV20-1 and TRBJ2-7; tentatively, D is TRBD2 (7 bases). The germline V gene encodes CDR1 DFQATT and CDR2 SNEGSKA (reference sequence). This CDR3 is built from 15 residues. With 1 base removed from V and 7 bases from J, the gap between germline ends came to 20 bases.